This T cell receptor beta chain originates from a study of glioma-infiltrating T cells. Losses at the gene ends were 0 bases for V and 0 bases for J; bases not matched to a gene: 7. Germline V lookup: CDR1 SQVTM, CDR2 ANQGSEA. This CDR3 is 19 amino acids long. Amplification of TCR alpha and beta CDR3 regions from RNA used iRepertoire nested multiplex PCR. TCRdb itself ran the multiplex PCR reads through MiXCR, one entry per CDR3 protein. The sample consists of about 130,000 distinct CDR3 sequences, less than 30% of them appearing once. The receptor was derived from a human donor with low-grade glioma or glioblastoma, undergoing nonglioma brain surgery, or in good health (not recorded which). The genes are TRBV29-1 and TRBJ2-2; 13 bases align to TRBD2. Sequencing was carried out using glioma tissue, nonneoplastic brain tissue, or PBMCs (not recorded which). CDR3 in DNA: TGCAGCGTTGAAGATCCGGGACTAGCGGGATTCGCGAACACCGGGGAGCTGTTTTTT. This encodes CSVEDPGLAGFANTGELFF.